These T cell receptor beta chains were read from a single sample in a study of response to subunit inactivated influenza vaccine. TCRdb processed the RT-PCR reads anew with MiXCR; each CDR3 protein has one entry. The top ten hold 2.5% to 3.5% of the sample, which has approximately 500,000 distinct CDR3 sequences, 20% to 25% seen once. These records were also assigned to another study, of T cells expressing NK-cell markers.

Sequenced here: CD4+ T cells sorted from PBMCs, sampled roughly 13 days after vaccination. The receptors were gathered from a man aged 50-60 years who received an inactivated influenza vaccine. CDR3s include the opening cysteine and the closing phenylalanine or tryptophan. The order of the fields is clone size, J gene, D gene, V gene, CDR3 DNA, CDR3 protein. The D gene is left open where the match is weak. Clone size is not always given. Where it is, it says once, few, many or a class for expanded clones.

>many|TRBJ1-5|TRBD1|TRBV19
TGTGCCAGTAGATCCGGGACAGGGGAAGGGCAGCCCCAGCATTTT
CASRSGTGEGQPQHF
>-|TRBJ2-5|-|TRBV20-1
TGCAGTGCCCACCCCGGGAGCGGGCGGACGGGGAAGACCCAGTACTTC
CSAHPGSGRTGKTQYF
>many|TRBJ2-7|-|TRBV7-9
TGTGCCAGCAGCTTCGTGCGGGGAAGTAATTCCTACGAGCAGTACTTC
CASSFVRGSNSYEQYF
>few|TRBJ2-1|-|TRBV5-6
TGTGCCAGCAGCTTCCTGCAAGGGAACAATGAGCAGTTCTTC
CASSFLQGNNEQFF
>-|TRBJ1-5|-|TRBV20-1
TGCAGTGCTAGAGATGGCGCAGGGGATTTTCAGCCCCAGCATTTT
CSARDGAGDFQPQHF
>few|TRBJ2-1|TRBD2|TRBV28
TGTGCCAGCAGTTTTCTCCGCGGGAGAGTCTACAATGAGCAGTTCTTC
CASSFLRGRVYNEQFF
>-|TRBJ2-2|-|TRBV9
TGTGCCAGCAGCGTAGGACCCCCCGGGACCGGGGAGCTGTTTTTT
CASSVGPPGTGELFF
>many|TRBJ2-1|TRBD2|TRBV5-1
TGTGCCAGCAGCTTGAGCGGGGTTTACAATGAGCAGTTCTTC
CASSLSGVYNEQFF
>few|TRBJ2-3|-|TRBV24-1
TGTGCCACCAGTGATTCCGGACAACCTCGGGATACGCAGTATTTT
CATSDSGQPRDTQYF
>few|TRBJ2-7|TRBD2|TRBV12-3/TRBV12-4
TGTGCCAGCAGTTTTGGCCGACTAGCGGGAGATAACGAGCAGTACTTC
CASSFGRLAGDNEQYF
>-|TRBJ2-3|TRBD1|TRBV25-1
TGTGCCAGCAGTAGAGGGGGCGCAGATACGCAGTATTTT
CASSRGGADTQYF
>-|TRBJ2-7|-|TRBV27
TGTGCCAGCAGTTTAGGCCACAGGGGAGGCTACGAGCAGTACTTC
CASSLGHRGGYEQYF